Listed below are T cell receptor beta chains from one sample, sequenced in a study of shared clonotypes between healthy human individuals. TCRdb's table, derived via immunoSEQ multiplex PCR, lists solely in-frame clones and lacks some. The sample shows roughly 2,000,000 clones, just over 90% of them seen only once. Input material: naive CD8+ T cells from PBMCs. Source of these receptors: a man aged 18 to 29 in good health. Some clones in this sample may be carry-over from other donors' samples. Each CDR3 is given with its conserved first and last residue. D genes are given only for firm matches. The size entry is marked missing in some rows and otherwise reads once, few, many or a size class.

j_gene | abundance | v_gene | d_gene | CDR3aa | CDR3nt
TRBJ2-7 | NA | TRBV13 | NA | CASREDRVGYEQYF | TGTGCCAGCAGAGAGGACAGAGTTGGCTACGAGCAGTACTTC
TRBJ2-1 | NA | TRBV27 | TRBD2 | CASSLQLAEYNEQFF | TGTGCCAGCAGTTTACAGCTAGCGGAATACAATGAGCAGTTCTTC
TRBJ2-7 | NA | TRBV6-6 | TRBD2 | CASSYSIAGVGYEQYF | TGTGCCAGCAGTTACTCAATAGCGGGAGTGGGTTACGAGCAGTACTTC
TRBJ1-1 | NA | TRBV13 | NA | CASSSQGRDTEAFF | TGTGCCAGCAGCTCCCAGGGGCGGGACACTGAAGCTTTCTTT
TRBJ2-5 | NA | TRBV28 | NA | CASSFTSSAETQYF | TGTGCCAGCAGTTTTACTTCTAGCGCAGAGACCCAGTACTTC
TRBJ2-7 | NA | TRBV19 | TRBD1 | CASSIRDSIYEQYF | TGTGCCAGTAGTATTCGGGACAGTATCTACGAGCAGTACTTC
TRBJ2-1 | NA | TRBV27 | TRBD2 | CASSLQILAGSDEQFF | TGTGCCAGCAGTTTACAGATACTAGCGGGGTCGGATGAGCAGTTCTTC
TRBJ2-5 | NA | TRBV5-6 | NA | CASSLASGTGSRTQYF | TGTGCCAGCAGCTTGGCCTCCGGGACGGGTTCGAGGACCCAGTACTTC
TRBJ2-7 | NA | TRBV6-1 | NA | CASSEALAQLLYEQYF | TGTGCCAGCAGTGAAGCGCTGGCGCAACTACTTTACGAGCAGTACTTC
TRBJ1-5 | few | TRBV10-1 | NA | CASAAKYQPQHF | TGCGCCAGCGCGGCTAAGTATCAGCCCCAGCATTTT
TRBJ1-1 | few | TRBV27 | NA | CASSLRGLNTEAFF | TGTGCCAGCAGTTTAAGAGGTCTGAACACTGAAGCTTTCTTT